This record looks at one T cell receptor (beta chain) sequence and its context. The sample is drawn from a study of radiation and T cells in renal cell carcinoma. The CDR3 contains 15 residues. Germline values: CDR1 SGDLS, CDR2 YYNGEE. Trimming shortened V by 4 bases and J by 2 bases, and 16 bases separated the two germline ends. Profiling relied on immunoSEQ multiplex PCR, and the TCRdb table lists in-frame clones only, not all of them. Of about 95,000 clones in the sample, about 88% are singletons; the top ten hold approximately 8.1%. Time point in this sample: baseline pretreatment blood. Treatment: 15 Gy SBRT to primary tumor, nephrectomy 4 weeks later.

This receptor was taken from a man over 45 with renal cell carcinoma. Sample: blood, taken from a patient whose treatment included radiotherapy and nephrectomy. The chain has TRBV9 and TRBJ2-7; D call uncertain. In DNA form, the CDR3 reads TGTGCCAGCAGCCCCGAGTTAGCCAGAACCTACGAGCAGTACTTC. It encodes CASSPELARTYEQYF. The whole variable domain, filled in from reference TRBV9 and TRBJ2-7, reads DSGVTQTPKHLITATGQRVTLRCSPRSGDLSVYWYQQSLDQGLQFLIQYYNGEERAKGNILERFSAQQFPDLHSELNLSSLELGDSALYFCASSPELARTYEQYFGPGTRLTVT.